These 2 T cell receptor beta chains originate from one sample sequenced in a study of T cells of healthy individuals. Using its own MiXCR run on the 5' RACE reads, TCRdb lists one record per CDR3 protein. The data contain some 85,000 distinct CDR3 sequences, more than 4.5% of them seen just once; the ten biggest clones take up around 8%. All receptors derive from a female donor in good health.

This clonotype appeared many times. This chain joins TRBV27 and TRBJ2-7; perhaps TRBD2 as D (5 bases). V was pared by 7 bases and J by 3 bases, with 16 bases between. Germline CDR1 and CDR2: MNHEY and SMNVEV (reference sequence). The CDR3 length is 14 residues. Here the CDR3 reads CASNPGYSFYEQYF. The CDR3 bases are TGTGCCAGCAACCCGGGGTACTCCTTCTACGAGCAGTACTTC.

This clonotype was seen ten or more times. This rearrangement joins TRBV15 to TRBJ2-1; perhaps D is TRBD1 or TRBD2 (5 bases each). CDR3 length: 17 residues. Trimming took off 0 bases at V and 0 bases at J, with 12 bases between the two ends. Germline V gene sequence: CDR1 LNHNV, CDR2 YYDKDF (reference sequence). The CDR3 region is CATSRDQLGVSYNEQFF. CDR3 nucleotides: TGTGCCACCAGCAGAGATCAGTTGGGGGTCTCCTACAATGAGCAGTTCTTC.